A single sample is the source of the 21 T cell receptor beta chains below, sequenced in a study of OX40 agonist ivuxolimab in advanced cancers. Sequencing was performed with immunoSEQ multiplex PCR; in TCRdb, only in-frame clones are kept and a portion is missing. The sample consists of some 69,000 clones, about 88% of them appearing once. Material: CD4+ or CD8+ T cells sorted from blood, obtained in a trial of the OX40 agonist ivuxolimab. These receptors were collected from an adult with an advanced solid tumor such as melanoma, head and neck, liver or kidney cancer.

This chain connects TRBV6-4 to TRBJ1-2, with 10 bases matching TRBD1. The CDR3 is 14 amino acids. Germline trimming cut 8 bases from V and 2 bases from J; bases unmatched to any gene: 5. Germline assignment: CDR1 MRHNA and CDR2 SNTAGT. The DNA of the CDR3 is TGTGCCAGCGCACCGGGACAGGGGAACTATGGCTACACCTTC. It codes for CASAPGQGNYGYTF.

The V and J genes are TRBV7-2 and TRBJ2-2; 8 bases align to TRBD2. After removal of 3 bases from V and 4 bases from J, the junction contained 4 bases not matched to a gene. This CDR3 spans 15 amino acids. Per the germline V gene, CDR1 is SGHTA and CDR2 is FQGNSA. The CDR3 bases are TGTGCCAGCAGCTTTACGGGAGGGACCACCGGGGAGCTGTTTTTT. It codes for CASSFTGGTTGELFF.

This chain joins TRBV6-1 and TRBJ2-5, with D possibly called TRBD1 or TRBD2 (5 bases each). Trimming stripped 5 bases from V and 4 bases from J, with 8 bases between. CDR3 length: 12 residues. Germline V gene lookup returns CDR1 MNHNS and CDR2 SASEGT. Written as DNA, the CDR3 is TGTGCCAGCAGTTGGGGGACAGAGACCCAGTACTTC. Translated, it gives CASSWGTETQYF.

The CDR3 coding sequence is TGCGCCAGCGGACCGGGACTAACAAACACCGGGGAGCTGTTTTTT. It translates to CASGPGLTNTGELFF. The V call is TRBV5-1, the J call TRBJ2-2; 7 bases fit TRBD2. The germline V gene encodes CDR1 SGHRS and CDR2 YFSETQ. The CDR3 contains 15 residues. V was clipped by 7 bases and J by 2 bases; unmatched bases: 8.

The chain couples TRBV28 to TRBJ1-5; no reliable D call. From germline, CDR1 is MDHEN and CDR2 SYDVKM. The CDR3 contains 14 residues. V was clipped by 4 bases and J by 5 bases, with 12 bases between them. The CDR3 here is CASSSPVSYQPQHF. In DNA form, the CDR3 reads TGTGCCAGCAGTTCCCCAGTCAGCTATCAGCCCCAGCATTTT.

The rearrangement joins TRBV15 to TRBJ2-4; 10 bases are shared with TRBD2. CDR1 and CDR2 from the germline V gene are LNHNV and YYDKDF (reference sequence). The CDR3 extends over 16 amino acids. V dropped 1 base and J dropped 7; count of bases not matched to a gene: 7. The CDR3 here is CATSRGPAGGPNIQYF. CDR3 DNA sequence: TGTGCCACCAGCAGAGGTCCAGCGGGAGGGCCCAACATTCAGTACTTC.

This chain links TRBV5-1 with TRBJ2-3; a weak D match, TRBD2 (6 bases). The germline gives CDR1 SGHRS, CDR2 YFSETQ. CDR3 size: 14 residues. V was trimmed by 5 bases and J by 4 bases, leaving 14 bases between them. CDR3 coding DNA: TGCGCCAGCAGTGACGGCGGGGCCCCAGATACGCAGTATTTT. Translation: CASSDGGAPDTQYF.

The CDR3 sequence: CASSHGETQYF. CDR3 sequence (DNA): TGCGCCAGCAGCCATGGAGAGACCCAGTACTTC. This chain links TRBV4-1 with TRBJ2-5; the D is unclear. V was cut by 3 bases and J by 4 bases, with 3 bases left in between. Germline V gene sequence: CDR1 MGHRA, CDR2 YSYEKL. The length of the CDR3 is 11 residues.

J is TRBJ2-5 and V is TRBV6-5; D is uncertain. CDR3 size: 15 residues. Trimming took 2 bases from V and 2 from J, leaving 12 bases between them. CDR1 is MNHEY, CDR2 SVGAGI, per germline. CDR3 DNA sequence: TGTGCCAGCAGTTACAGGCAGGCACTACAAGAGACCCAGTACTTC. Protein product: CASSYRQALQETQYF.

The V and J genes are TRBV27 and TRBJ1-2, with D possibly being TRBD1 (6 bases). Germline values: CDR1 MNHEY, CDR2 SMNVEV (reference sequence). The CDR3 is made up of 13 amino acids. V was shortened by 5 bases and J by 8 bases, with 15 bases between the two germline ends. The CDR3 reads CASSLSYRVGYTF. The CDR3 coding sequence is TGTGCCAGCAGTCTCTCTTACAGGGTGGGCTACACCTTC.

V is TRBV19 and J is TRBJ1-5; a weak D match, TRBD1 (5 bases). The CDR3 spans 15 residues. CDR1 and CDR2 (germline): LNHDA, SQIVND (reference sequence). The V gene lost 10 bases and the J gene lost 5 bases, with 21 bases spanning the gap. This CDR3 reads CATKGGAVQHQPQHF. CDR3 DNA: TGTGCCACTAAGGGTGGGGCGGTCCAGCATCAGCCCCAGCATTTT.

The rearrangement links TRBV6-5 to TRBJ1-3; D gene unclear. V was cut by 2 bases and J by 0 bases, with 11 bases left in between. Germline V gene lookup returns CDR1 MNHEY and CDR2 SVGAGI. This CDR3 has 16 amino acids. This chain's CDR3 is CASSYDGMGSGNTIYF. CDR3 nucleotides: TGTGCCAGCAGTTACGACGGAATGGGCTCTGGAAACACCATATATTTT.

The genes are TRBV7-6 and TRBJ2-7; D may be TRBD1 (6 bases). The CDR3 spans 15 residues. V lost 5 bases and J 0 bases, leaving 14 bases between the germline ends. CDR1 and CDR2 (germline): SGHVS, FNYEAQ. The CDR3 loop is CASSPIQDSSYEQYF. As DNA, the CDR3 is TGTGCCAGCAGCCCGATTCAGGACAGCTCCTACGAGCAGTACTTC.

The chain employs TRBV19 and TRBJ2-7; the D gene is possibly TRBD1 (6 bases). Trimming took off 3 bases at V and 9 bases at J, with 21 bases between the two ends. This CDR3 has 15 amino acids. The germline gives CDR1 LNHDA, CDR2 SQIVND (reference sequence). The CDR3 DNA follows: TGTGCCAGTAGTATTAATTCGGCAGGGGCTCGGGGGCAGTACTTC. Encoded protein: CASSINSAGARGQYF.

The V gene is TRBV28, the J gene TRBJ1-4; D uncertain. The CDR3 length is 14 residues. Germline assignment: CDR1 MDHEN and CDR2 SYDVKM. Between the trimmed V and J ends, which lost 1 base and 8 bases, there was a span of 11 bases. CDR3 in amino acids: CASSLLPRDEKLFF. The DNA for the CDR3 is TGTGCCAGCAGTTTATTACCCAGAGACGAAAAACTGTTTTTT.

This rearrangement joins TRBV5-1 to TRBJ2-5; D perhaps matches TRBD1 (5 bases). Germline values: CDR1 SGHRS, CDR2 YFSETQ. The CDR3 is 11 amino acids. V dropped 8 bases and J dropped 4 bases, with 9 bases sitting between them. The CDR3 coding sequence is TGCGCCAGTTCAGGGTCAGAGACCCAGTACTTC. Translation: CASSGSETQYF.

The chain links TRBV7-2 to TRBJ2-2; D is unresolved. V dropped 2 bases and J dropped 7 bases, with 5 bases sitting between them. Per germline, CDR1 SGHTA and CDR2 FQGNSA. The CDR3 has 12 residues. CDR3 loop: CASSLRVGELFF. For the CDR3, the DNA is TGTGCCAGCAGCTTACGGGTCGGGGAGCTGTTTTTT.

The chain recombines TRBV11-2 with TRBJ2-1; D remains unclear. CDR1 and CDR2 from the germline V gene are SGHAT and FQNNGV. CDR3 length: 12 amino acids. V lost 0 bases to trimming and J lost 7 bases, with 4 bases between them. The CDR3: CASSLEWNEQFF. In DNA, the CDR3 is TGTGCCAGCAGCTTAGAATGGAATGAGCAGTTCTTC. The whole variable domain, remainder taken from reference TRBV11-2 and TRBJ2-1, is EAGVAQSPRYKIIEKRQSVAFWCNPISGHATLYWYQQILGQGPKLLIQFQNNGVVDDSQLPKDRFSAERLKGVDSTLKIQPAKLEDSAVYLCASSLEWNEQFFGPGTRLTVL.

Only a few counts were recorded for this clone. The rearrangement links TRBV12-5 to TRBJ1-4, with a possible D match to TRBD1 (5 bases). The length of the CDR3 is 15 residues. Looked up from germline, CDR1 is LGHNT and CDR2 is FRNRAP. With 6 bases removed from V and 8 bases from J, the gap between germline ends came to 19 bases. The CDR3 DNA sequence: TGTGCTAGTGGGGGCGCGGGGGAAGCAGGGGAAAAACTGTTTTTT. Translating gives CASGGAGEAGEKLFF. Drawing the rest from reference TRBV12-5 and TRBJ1-4, the complete variable domain is DARVTQTPRHKVTEMGQEVTMRCQPILGHNTVFWYRQTMMQGLELLAYFRNRAPLDDSGMPKDRFSAEMPDATLATLKIQPSEPRDSAVYFCASGGAGEAGEKLFFGSGTQLSVL.

The chain is built from TRBV7-9 and TRBJ2-5, with TRBD1 matching 8 bases. The CDR3 spans 17 residues. Germline CDR1 SEHNR, CDR2 FQNEAQ (reference sequence). V was pared by 5 bases and J by 5 bases, with 16 bases of the junction left unmatched. The CDR3 protein is CASSRTGGSRLGETQYF. The CDR3 DNA follows: TGTGCCAGCAGCCGAACAGGGGGAAGTCGTCTTGGGGAGACCCAGTACTTC.

The rearrangement joins TRBV25-1 to TRBJ2-1; TRBD2 matches at 8 bases. Looked up from germline, CDR1 is MGHDK and CDR2 is SYGVNS. The CDR3 consists of 16 residues. V trimming: 4 bases; J trimming: 8 bases; junction bases outside the gene matches: 13. CDR3 nucleotide sequence: TGTGCCAGCAGTGCCCCTACTAGCGGTTTTACCCATGAGCAGTTCTTC. It encodes CASSAPTSGFTHEQFF.